The table lists the clone carrying this T cell receptor (beta chain) with many counts. What it recognizes is unknown. The source material, RNA transcripts, was used to amplify TCR beta CDR3 regions. Using the HTBI primer set, a first-round RT-PCR was run on the TCR CDR3. TCRdb reprocessed the multiplex PCR reads with MiXCR, giving one entry per CDR3 protein. This table holds 500,000 or so distinct CDR3 sequences, roughly 18% found once. The sample originates from a study of T cells in Graves' hyperthyroidism and ophthalmopathy. Trimming took 1 base from V and 6 from J, leaving 16 bases between them. This CDR3 contains 16 residues. CDR1 SGHTA and CDR2 FQGTGA come from the germline V gene. Study-wide results and limits: Using 13 V-J features, a model discriminated ophthalmopathy from stable hyperthyroidism. The model's output predicted ophthalmopathy at a median of roughly 6.9 months prior to onset. Also found in blood were most expanded thyroid clonotypes above 0.001.

This TCR came from a woman aged 18 to 35 with Graves' ophthalmopathy. Sequenced: blood. This sequence joins TRBV7-3 and TRBJ2-1; weak D call: TRBD1 (6 bases). DNA for the CDR3: TGTGCCAGCAGCTTAAGGGTGGGGGCTAGCCGCAATGAGCAGTTCTTC. It yields the protein CASSLRVGASRNEQFF.